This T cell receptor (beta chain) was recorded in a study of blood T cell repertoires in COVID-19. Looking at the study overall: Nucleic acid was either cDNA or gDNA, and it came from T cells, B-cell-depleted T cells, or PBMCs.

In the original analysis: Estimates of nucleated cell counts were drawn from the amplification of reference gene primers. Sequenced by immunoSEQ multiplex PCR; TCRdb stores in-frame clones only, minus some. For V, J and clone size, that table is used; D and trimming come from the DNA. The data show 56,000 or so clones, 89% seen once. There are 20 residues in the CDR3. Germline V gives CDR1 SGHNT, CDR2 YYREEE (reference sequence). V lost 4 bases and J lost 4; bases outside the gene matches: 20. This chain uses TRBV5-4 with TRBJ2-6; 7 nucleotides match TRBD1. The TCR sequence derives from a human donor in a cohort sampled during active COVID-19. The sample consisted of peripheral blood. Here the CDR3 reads CASSPVGKQGSPYGANVLTF. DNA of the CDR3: TGTGCCAGCAGCCCGGTGGGGAAACAGGGGAGTCCTTACGGGGCCAACGTCCTGACTTTC. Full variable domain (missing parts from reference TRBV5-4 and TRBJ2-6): ETGVTQSPTHLIKTRGQQVTLRCSSQSGHNTVSWYQQALGQGPQFIFQYYREEENGRGNFPPRFSGLQFPNYSSELNVNALELDDSALYLCASSPVGKQGSPYGANVLTFGAGSRLTVL.